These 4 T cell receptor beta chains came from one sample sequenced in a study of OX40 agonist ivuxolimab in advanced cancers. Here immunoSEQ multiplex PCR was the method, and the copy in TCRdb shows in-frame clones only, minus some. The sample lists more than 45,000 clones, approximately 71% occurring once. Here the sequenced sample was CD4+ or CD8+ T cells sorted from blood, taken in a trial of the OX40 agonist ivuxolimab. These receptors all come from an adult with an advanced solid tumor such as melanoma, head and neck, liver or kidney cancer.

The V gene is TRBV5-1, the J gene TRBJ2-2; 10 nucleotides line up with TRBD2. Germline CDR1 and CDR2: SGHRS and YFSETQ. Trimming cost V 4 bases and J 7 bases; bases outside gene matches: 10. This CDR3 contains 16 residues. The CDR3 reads CASSNALAGAGGELFF. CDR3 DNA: TGCGCCAGCAGCAATGCTCTAGCGGGAGCCGGCGGGGAGCTGTTTTTT.

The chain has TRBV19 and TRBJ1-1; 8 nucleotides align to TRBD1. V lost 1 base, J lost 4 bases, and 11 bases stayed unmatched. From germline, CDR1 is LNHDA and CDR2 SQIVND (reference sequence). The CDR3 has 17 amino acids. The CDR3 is CASSIATWTGWGTEAFF. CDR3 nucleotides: TGTGCCAGTAGTATAGCCACCTGGACAGGGTGGGGCACTGAAGCTTTCTTT.

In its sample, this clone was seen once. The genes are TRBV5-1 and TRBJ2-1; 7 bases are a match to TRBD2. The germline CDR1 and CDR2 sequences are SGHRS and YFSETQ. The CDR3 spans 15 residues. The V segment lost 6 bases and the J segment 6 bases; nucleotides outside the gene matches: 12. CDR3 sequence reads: CASNAPSGGSNEQFF. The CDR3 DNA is TGCGCCAGCAACGCCCCTAGCGGAGGGAGCAATGAGCAGTTCTTC.

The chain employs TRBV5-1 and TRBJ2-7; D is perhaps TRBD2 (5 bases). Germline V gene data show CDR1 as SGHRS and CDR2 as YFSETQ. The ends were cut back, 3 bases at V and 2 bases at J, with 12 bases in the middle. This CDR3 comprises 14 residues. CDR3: CASSSGDLAYEQYF. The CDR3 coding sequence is TGCGCCAGCAGCTCCGGGGATTTGGCCTACGAGCAGTACTTC.